Following are 21 T cell receptor beta chains from one sample sequenced in a study of blood T cell repertoires in COVID-19. Only in-frame clones appear in the TCRdb table, and some are missing; sequencing was by immunoSEQ multiplex PCR. The table records 63,000 or so clones, about three quarters of them present only once. Input material: peripheral blood. The origin of the receptors is a human donor in a cohort sampled during active COVID-19.

The V and J genes are TRBV27 and TRBJ2-5, with D possibly being TRBD2 (5 bases). The CDR3 spans 13 residues. V lost 0 bases and J 5 bases, leaving 7 bases between the germline ends. CDR1 and CDR2 (germline): MNHEY, SMNVEV (reference sequence). The CDR3 sequence is CASSLSPGETQYF. For the CDR3, the DNA is TGTGCCAGCAGTTTATCTCCGGGGGAGACCCAGTACTTC.

This sequence joins TRBV28 and TRBJ1-1; TRBD1 matches at 9 bases. The CDR3 has 22 amino acids. Looked up from germline, CDR1 is MDHEN and CDR2 is SYDVKM. Trimming removed 2 bases from V and 0 bases from J; junction bases left unmatched: 22. CDR3 DNA sequence: TGTGCCAGCAGTTTACGCGGGACAGGGTTAACACTGCCGCCTGGGGTGAACACTGAAGCTTTCTTT. It codes for CASSLRGTGLTLPPGVNTEAFF.

This rearrangement joins TRBV27 to TRBJ2-1, with a weak D call TRBD2 (6 bases). The germline V gene has CDR1 MNHEY and CDR2 SMNVEV (reference sequence). This CDR3 spans 16 amino acids. Trimming removed 6 bases at V and 6 bases at J, with 21 bases between. The CDR3 bases are TGTGCCAGCAGACTTCAAGACGGGAGCAGAGCCAATGAGCAGTTCTTC. Translation: CASRLQDGSRANEQFF.

The chain couples TRBV27 to TRBJ1-1, with D uncertain. V lost 3 bases and J 4 bases, leaving 9 bases between the germline ends. Looked up from germline, CDR1 is MNHEY and CDR2 is SMNVEV (reference sequence). The CDR3 sequence is 13 residues long. The DNA of the CDR3 is TGTGCCAGCAGTTTGGAGGCGGCCACTGAAGCTTTCTTT. Its protein product is CASSLEAATEAFF.

The V call is TRBV5-6, the J call TRBJ2-4; 12 bases are shared with TRBD2. The V segment lost 4 bases and the J segment 6 bases; nucleotides outside the gene matches: 5. Germline values: CDR1 SGHDT, CDR2 YYEEEE. This CDR3 spans 15 amino acids. The CDR3 DNA follows: TGTGCCAGCAGCCTGCCACTAGCGGGAGGAAACATTCAGTACTTC. Amino acid sequence: CASSLPLAGGNIQYF.

The chain combines TRBV6-5 with TRBJ1-2; 10 nucleotides line up with TRBD1. This CDR3 contains 13 residues. After removal of 4 bases from V and 6 bases from J, the junction contained 2 bases not matched to a gene. The germline V gene encodes CDR1 MNHEY and CDR2 SVGAGI. The DNA for the CDR3 is TGTGCCAGCAGTTTGACAGGGGGCGATGGCTACACCTTC. This sequence encodes CASSLTGGDGYTF.

This sequence joins TRBV4-1 and TRBJ2-7, with D tentatively TRBD2 (5 bases). The CDR3 runs to 15 residues. V gave up 1 base and J gave up 0 bases, with 10 bases separating them. In germline, CDR1 is MGHRA, CDR2 YSYEKL. CDR3 in DNA: TGCGCCAGCAGCCAAGGGACTCAGAGCTCCTACGAGCAGTACTTC. It translates to CASSQGTQSSYEQYF.

The rearrangement uses TRBV7-2 and TRBJ1-1, with TRBD1 identical over 9 bases. The CDR3 sequence is 18 residues long. V was clipped by 1 base and J by 3 bases; unmatched bases: 12. The germline V gene encodes CDR1 SGHTA and CDR2 FQGNSA. CDR3 sequence: CASSLVGPGQGLYTEAFF. The CDR3 region has the DNA TGTGCCAGCAGCTTAGTCGGTCCGGGACAGGGTTTGTACACTGAAGCTTTCTTT.

The CDR3 DNA follows: TGCAGCGTACAAACGGGACAGCCCTACGAGCAGTACTTC. Its protein product is CSVQTGQPYEQYF. This chain connects TRBV29-1 to TRBJ2-7; TRBD1 agrees at 7 bases. The ends lost 6 bases at V and 2 bases at J; junction bases unmatched: 7. The CDR3 runs 13 residues. Per the germline V gene, CDR1 is SQVTM and CDR2 is ANQGSEA.

J is TRBJ1-2 and V is TRBV30, with 10 nucleotides matching TRBD1. V lost 7 bases and J lost 4; bases outside the gene matches: 9. Germline V CDR1 and CDR2: GTSNPN, SVGIG (reference sequence). This CDR3 region has 14 residues. As DNA, the CDR3 is TGTGCCTTCCGACACCGGACAGGGGGCTATGGCTACACCTTC. Residues: CAFRHRTGGYGYTF.

This chain uses TRBV5-6 with TRBJ1-1, with D perhaps TRBD1 (5 bases). CDR3 length: 16 residues. The V gene's germline CDR1 is SGHDT and CDR2 YYEEEE. The V gene lost 7 bases and the J gene lost 0 bases, with 19 bases spanning the gap. The CDR3 bases are TGTGCCAGCGACCAATCGTGGGGCGGCCTGAACACTGAAGCTTTCTTT. This codes for CASDQSWGGLNTEAFF.

CDR3 sequence: CATKKGQDYNEQFF. The CDR3 DNA reads TGTGCCACCAAAAAAGGACAGGACTACAATGAGCAGTTCTTC. V is TRBV24-1 and J is TRBJ2-1, with 7 positions matching TRBD1. This CDR3 comprises 14 residues. Germline V CDR1 and CDR2: KGHDR, SFDVKD. Trimming at V came to 8 bases and at J to 3 bases, leaving 6 bases not matched to a gene.

The chain joins TRBV7-9 to TRBJ2-7; 7 positions match TRBD1. The CDR3 runs to 13 residues. CDR1 and CDR2 from the germline V gene are SEHNR and FQNEAQ (reference sequence). Trimming removed 6 bases from V and 2 bases from J; junction bases left unmatched: 4. DNA of the CDR3: TGTGCCAGCAGACAGGGGTCGACCTACGAGCAGTACTTC. Translated, it gives CASRQGSTYEQYF.

Notes on this clone: The same CDR3 also results from other DNA sequences found in this sample. The gene calls are TRBV5-1 and TRBJ2-3; the match to TRBD2 covers 7 bases. There are 14 residues in the CDR3. Trimming cost V 1 base and J 1 base; bases outside gene matches: 0. CDR1 and CDR2 (germline): SGHRS, YFSETQ. In nucleotides, the CDR3 is TGCGCCAGCAGCTTGACTAGCGGCACAGATACGCAGTATTTT. Its protein is CASSLTSGTDTQYF.

The CDR3 coding sequence is TGTGCCAGCAGTGAAATGGGATTAGCGGGAGGATTCCCCTACGAGCAGTACTTC. Translation gives CASSEMGLAGGFPYEQYF. The chain uses TRBV6-1 and TRBJ2-7, with TRBD2 matching 10 bases. The CDR3 has 18 amino acids. Germline CDR1 MNHNS, CDR2 SASEGT. The V segment lost 2 bases and the J segment 2 bases; nucleotides outside the gene matches: 12.

The gene calls are TRBV5-6 and TRBJ2-7; D unresolved. Trimming pared 0 bases from V and 5 bases from J, leaving 9 bases between. The CDR3 runs 13 residues. Germline V gene lookup returns CDR1 SGHDT and CDR2 YYEEEE. CDR3 region: CASSLAEFDEQYF. The CDR3 nucleotides read TGTGCCAGCAGCTTGGCGGAGTTCGACGAGCAGTACTTC.

There are a few counts of this clone. This chain uses TRBV5-1 with TRBJ2-3, with TRBD2 matching over 10 bases. Per germline, CDR1 SGHRS and CDR2 YFSETQ. The CDR3 is made up of 18 amino acids. J was trimmed by 0 bases and V by 4 bases; bases with no gene match: 11. CDR3 coding DNA: TGCGCCAGCAGCGTAGGAACACTAGCGGGATCTAGCACAGATACGCAGTATTTT. It codes for CASSVGTLAGSSTDTQYF.

In DNA form, the CDR3 reads TGTGCCAGTAGTATATACGAGGGGGACGGCTACACCTTC. It codes for CASSIYEGDGYTF. The chain is built from TRBV19 and TRBJ1-2, with TRBD1 as a possible D gene (6 bases). The V and J ends lost 2 bases and 8 bases respectively, with 12 bases between them. This CDR3 is built from 13 residues. CDR1 is LNHDA, CDR2 SQIVND, per germline (reference sequence).

The chain couples TRBV19 to TRBJ1-1; no reliable D call. The CDR3 runs to 14 residues. Germline V CDR1 and CDR2: LNHDA, SQIVND (reference sequence). V was cut by 7 bases and J by 4 bases, with 16 bases left in between. The CDR3 DNA sequence: TGTGCCAGTACAGGACCTCGGGAAATCACTGAAGCTTTCTTT. Its translation is CASTGPREITEAFF.

This chain joins TRBV15 and TRBJ2-5, with 11 bases aligning to TRBD2. Trimming removed 9 bases from V and 4 bases from J; junction bases left unmatched: 4. CDR3 length equals 13 residues. CDR1 LNHNV and CDR2 YYDKDF come from the germline V gene (reference sequence). In DNA form, the CDR3 reads TGTGCCACTAGCGGGAGGGCTCTAGAGACCCAGTACTTC. This encodes CATSGRALETQYF.

The chain links TRBV2 to TRBJ2-1, with 8 nucleotides matching TRBD2. The CDR3 covers 15 residues. With V trimmed by 6 bases and J by 4 bases, 8 bases remained unmatched. Germline V CDR1 and CDR2: SNHLY, FYNNEI. The CDR3 coding sequence is TGTGCCAGCAGGGTAGGACTAGCCGGGTACAATGAGCAGTTCTTC. It translates to CASRVGLAGYNEQFF. The full variable domain, its missing parts supplied by reference TRBV2 and TRBJ2-1, is EPEVTQTPSHQVTQMGQEVILRCVPISNHLYFYWYRQILGQKVEFLVSFYNNEISEKSEIFDDQFSVERPDGSNFTLKIRSTKLEDSAMYFCASRVGLAGYNEQFFGPGTRLTVL.